These T cell receptor beta chains were read from a single sample in a study of T cell responses to AZD1222 COVID-19 vaccine. Using immunoSEQ multiplex PCR, the repertoire was profiled, and TCRdb retains in-frame clones only, with some absent. In the table there are just under 85,000 clones, more than 70% of which are singletons. Source: peripheral blood, taken on day 0 of AZD1222 vaccination. Source of these receptors: an adult in good health. Each CDR3 is given without its conserved first and last residue. The listing skips clone size in some rows; elsewhere it reads once, few, many or a size class.

cdr3_aa clone_size j_call cdr3_length v_call
ASQGDSNQPQH - TRBJ1-5 11 TRBV12-3/TRBV12-4
SVEEGQGQPQH - TRBJ1-5 11 TRBV29-1
AISLLAGVDTQY - TRBJ2-3 12 TRBV10-3
ASSSPGQGPDTQY - TRBJ2-3 13 TRBV5-4
ATSEQPFYGYT - TRBJ1-2 11 TRBV24-1
ASSSTGGVHEKLF once TRBJ1-4 13 TRBV5-1
ASSLSAGDSNQPQH - TRBJ1-5 14 TRBV27
ASSRQIGGATYEQY - TRBJ2-7 14 TRBV5-1
ATKRTDLNTEAF - TRBJ1-1 12 TRBV14
ASSLRAFYEQY few TRBJ2-7 11 TRBV19
ASSQDFQRGGQETQY few TRBJ2-5 15 TRBV4-2
ASSSYRGKSYNEQF - TRBJ2-1 14 TRBV7-6
SVESENTEAF - TRBJ1-1 10 TRBV29-1
ASSLDSRGAEAF - TRBJ1-1 12 TRBV5-1
ASSLWEGSNTEAF - TRBJ1-1 13 TRBV28
ASSYSGEYEKLF - TRBJ1-4 12 TRBV6-5
ASSILQRNQPQH - TRBJ1-5 12 TRBV19
ASSRSFNEKLF few TRBJ1-4 11 TRBV27
ATAVGAPWTDTQY - TRBJ2-3 13 TRBV5-4
ASKVGEGSYNSPLH - TRBJ1-6 14 TRBV2
ASSPRMGAIITDTQY - TRBJ2-3 15 TRBV7-9
ASSPWTVSNQPQH few TRBJ1-5 13 TRBV27
ASSMIVGTEAF - TRBJ1-1 11 TRBV19
ASSTQGGSFNEQF - TRBJ2-1 13 TRBV19
ASSYSFRFSGNTIY once TRBJ1-3 14 TRBV6-5
ASSLQAGRTGELF - TRBJ2-2 13 TRBV7-2
ASSDREGTDTQY - TRBJ2-3 12 TRBV2
ATSARLGGMNTEAF once TRBJ1-1 14 TRBV15
ASSVAGDGNTIY - TRBJ1-3 12 TRBV9
ASSKAGGYNEQF - TRBJ2-1 12 TRBV19
ASSQGGEQY - TRBJ2-7 9 TRBV3-1/TRBV3-2
ASSVGSRPYEQY - TRBJ2-7 12 TRBV9
ASSYAADTQY - TRBJ2-3 10 TRBV6-2/TRBV6-3
ASSLNGYEQY - TRBJ2-7 10 TRBV11-3
ASSLGGSREKLF - TRBJ1-4 12 TRBV5-1